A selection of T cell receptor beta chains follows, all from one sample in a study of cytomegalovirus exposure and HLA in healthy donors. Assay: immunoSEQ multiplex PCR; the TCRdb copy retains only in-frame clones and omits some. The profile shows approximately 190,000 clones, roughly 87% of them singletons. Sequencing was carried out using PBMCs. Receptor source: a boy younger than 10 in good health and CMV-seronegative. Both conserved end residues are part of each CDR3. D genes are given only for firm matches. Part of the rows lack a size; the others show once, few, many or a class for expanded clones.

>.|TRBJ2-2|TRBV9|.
TGTGCCAGCAGCGCAACCCCAGACAGAAACACCGGGGAGCTGTTTTTT
CASSATPDRNTGELFF
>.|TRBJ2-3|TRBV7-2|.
TGTGCCAGCACCCCCACGAACAGAGGCACAGATACGCAGTATTTT
CASTPTNRGTDTQYF
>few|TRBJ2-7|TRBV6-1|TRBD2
TGTGCCAGCAGCGAAGGGGCGGGGGGAGCCTACGAGCAGTACTTC
CASSEGAGGAYEQYF
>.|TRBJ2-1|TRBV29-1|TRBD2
TGCAGCCTTGAAGGATCGGTAGCGGGGGAGGCCAATGAGCAGTTCTTC
CSLEGSVAGEANEQFF
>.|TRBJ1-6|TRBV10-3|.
TGTGCCATCACAGCCTTGGCGAGCGGATCACCCCTCCACTTT
CAITALASGSPLHF
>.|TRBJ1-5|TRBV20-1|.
TGCAGTGCTAGAAGCGGGCAGCCCCAGCATTTT
CSARSGQPQHF
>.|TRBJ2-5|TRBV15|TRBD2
TGTGCCACCAGCACAATACCGACTAGCAGCCAAGAGACCCAGTACTTC
CATSTIPTSSQETQYF
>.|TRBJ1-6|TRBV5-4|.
TGTGCCAGCAGCTTGGCTAAAGATAATTCACCCCTCCACTTT
CASSLAKDNSPLHF
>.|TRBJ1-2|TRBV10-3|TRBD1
TGTGCCATCAGTGTACGTGACAGGGGGGGACCATATGGCTACACCTTC
CAISVRDRGGPYGYTF
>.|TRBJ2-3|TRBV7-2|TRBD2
TGTGCAATCCGGGGGGTTAGCACAGATACGCAGTATTTT
CAIRGVSTDTQYF
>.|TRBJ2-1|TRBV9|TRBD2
TGTGCCAGCAGCGTGGGACTAGCGGGTCGGCCGAGGGTTTACAATGAGCAGTTCTTC
CASSVGLAGRPRVYNEQFF